This T cell receptor beta chain is drawn from a study of tumor-infiltrating lymphocytes in primary liver carcinoma (TCRdb year 2017). About the investigation overall: Between late 2015 and early 2016, a few patients in China with histopathologically diagnosed primary liver carcinoma had surgical resection. The five patients, three men and two women aged 30 to 69 years, had hepatocellular carcinoma (four) or combined HCC and intrahepatic cholangiocarcinoma (one). A total of about 35 specimens from 5 patients, comprising some 25 tumor regions, 5 adjacent noncancerous liver tissues and 5 peripheral blood samples, were covered by TCRbeta repertoire sequencing. Tumors of the five patients were stage T1-T3 N0M0 with maximum diameters of roughly 4 to 10 cm. TCRbeta repertoire sequencing, expression microarrays and whole-exome sequencing were combined in the study across five regions of each liver tumor, with adjacent normal tissue and blood also included. Reproducibility between technical replicate repertoires was high, with correlation coefficients above 0.95 and mean shared-clone rates roughly 0.87. Each sample produced roughly 3.5 to 7.13 million productive TCRbeta reads, and read depth showed no significant difference between tissue types. Beyond this particular receptor, the publication reports: Compared with blood, tumors had a significantly larger share of the repertoire taken up by the top 250 clones (p = 0.039). Bulk unsorted samples precluded comparing CD4+ and CD8+ T cell repertoires. Because sequencing covered only the TCR beta chain and unpaired alpha chains were not captured, true repertoire diversity is likely underestimated. Only five or six patients were included in the study, and the authors note that the findings should be validated in a larger study. Pairs of tumor regions showed greater repertoire overlap (mean roughly 36%) than tumor-adjacent pairs (roughly 17%) or tumor-blood pairs (roughly 14%), which is consistent with antigen-driven expansion.

A constant-region primer and ProtoScript II reverse transcriptase were used to reverse-transcribe TCRbeta-specific cDNA from about 530 ng total RNA. Three nested multiplex PCR rounds, following a slightly modified ARM-PCR procedure, were used to build the TCRbeta libraries. The first two PCR rounds used multiplex TRBV1-TRBV30 forward primers with a Cbeta reverse primer, each for about 10 cycles. Sample barcodes and Illumina adapters were added in a final 25-cycle PCR with Deep VentR polymerase. Amplicons of 200-500 bp were gel-purified with a QIAquick gel extraction kit before sequencing. An Illumina HiSeq 2500 was used to sequence the TCRbeta amplicons, generating 250-bp paired-end reads. Per the source publication's procedure: Reads were quality-trimmed with Trimmomatic v0.33, and paired reads were merged with FLASH v1.2.11 to recover full CDR3 sequences. V, D and J germline segments were assigned to the rearranged TCRbeta sequences by MiGEC v1.2.1b. Clonotype statistics and Shannon-Wiener diversity indices were computed with VDJtools v1.0.0. Except for diversity analysis, only each sample's 250 most abundant clonotypes were used in subsequent analyses to reduce sampling bias. TCRdb's own reprocessing of the public reads used fastp at Q25 and MiXCR and kept productive beta chains. Records with the same CDR3 protein are collapsed into one entry carrying the most frequent genes and DNA. The V and J calls follow TCRdb's processing rather than the paper's. Across this sample there are 150,000 to 200,000 distinct CDR3 sequences, with 50% to 75% seen only once. The ten top clones hold 70% to 80% of the sample.

CDR1 and CDR2 (SGHRS, YFSETQ) derive from the germline V gene. The CDR3, cysteine through phenylalanine, is 13 amino acids long. The kept DNA is CDR3 alone, 39 bases in frame from the first base. V is pared back by 7 bases and J by 7 bases, with 14 bases lying between the germline termini. RNA from unsorted whole blood was extracted with TRIzol reagent, and germline DNA was obtained with the DNeasy Blood & Tissue kit. Chronic HBV infection was present in the patients, and the patients were treatment-naive at sampling. About 4 milliliters of peripheral blood were collected into K2EDTA tubes before surgery. Details on this clonotype: Its recognized antigen is unknown. Base quality data are lacking; no much larger clone is found one base away.

Sequencing used peripheral blood. This clonotype was obtained from a man aged 35 to 55 with primary liver carcinoma and hepatitis B virus infection. Recombination joined TRBV5-1 with TRBJ1-4; the D gene is possibly TRBD1, with 5 bases matching. The CDR3 region reads CASAMGDTEKLFF. The sequenced DNA: TGCGCCAGCGCCATGGGGGATACTGAAAAACTGTTTTTT.